This record concerns one TCR beta chain sequence. The antigen is undetermined. This record comes from a study of T cell responses to AZD1222 COVID-19 vaccine. Study conclusions and caveats: Females made up more of the donors, who were largely white British, and clonal diversity may have come out too low.

V lost 9 bases, J lost 3 bases, and 9 bases stayed unmatched. This CDR3 has 14 amino acids. CDR1 and CDR2 (germline): WNHNN, SYGVQD (reference sequence). The assay was immunoSEQ multiplex PCR, and TCRdb's table has in-frame clones only and misses some. The data hold fewer than 200,000 clones, with about 87% observed a single time. The TCR was taken from an adult in good health. Here the sequenced sample was peripheral blood, taken on day 0 of AZD1222 vaccination. The rearrangement links TRBV10-1 to TRBJ2-7; the match to TRBD2 covers 9 bases. As DNA, the CDR3 is TGCGCCAGGCCCAAGGGGACTAGCCACTACGAGCAGTACTTC. Translating gives CARPKGTSHYEQYF.